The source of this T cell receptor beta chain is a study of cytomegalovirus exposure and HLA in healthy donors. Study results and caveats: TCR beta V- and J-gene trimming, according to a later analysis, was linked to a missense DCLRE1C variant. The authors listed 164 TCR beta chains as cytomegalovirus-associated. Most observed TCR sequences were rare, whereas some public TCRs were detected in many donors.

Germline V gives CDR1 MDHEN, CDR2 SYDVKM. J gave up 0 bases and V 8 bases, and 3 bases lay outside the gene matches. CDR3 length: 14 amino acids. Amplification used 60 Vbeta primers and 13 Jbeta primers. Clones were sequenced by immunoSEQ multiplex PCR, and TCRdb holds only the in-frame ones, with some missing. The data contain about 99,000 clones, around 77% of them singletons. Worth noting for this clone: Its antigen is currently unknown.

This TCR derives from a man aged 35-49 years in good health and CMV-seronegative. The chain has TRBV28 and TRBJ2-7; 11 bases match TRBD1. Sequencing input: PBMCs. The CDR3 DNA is TGTGCCAGCGGGGGGACAGGGGGCTCCTACGAGCAGTACTTC. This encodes CASGGTGGSYEQYF.